This is a list of T cell receptor beta chains from one sample in a study of long-term antiretroviral therapy in people with HIV. Some clones are missing from TCRdb's copy, which holds only in-frame ones; the method was immunoSEQ multiplex PCR. The repertoire holds 25,000 to 30,000 clones, with over 90% as singletons. The source was unsorted PBMCs, collected about 6.5 years after starting antiretroviral therapy. The source is a woman in her thirties or forties with HIV. Each CDR3 is given with its conserved first and last residue. Rows may omit the clone size; those that give it use once, few, many or a size class.

>16|once|TRBJ2-2|TRBV7-9
CASSLALASNTGELFF
>16|.|TRBJ2-2|TRBV18
CASSGEGFESTGELFF
>13|.|TRBJ2-1|TRBV11-1
CASSRMDYNEQFF
>16|.|TRBJ1-2|TRBV11-2
CASSLGFGGGYYGYTF
>13|.|TRBJ2-3|TRBV4-1
CASSQGWTAGQYF
>14|.|TRBJ2-2|TRBV7-9
CASSFPGPTGELFF
>16|.|TRBJ2-5|TRBV2
CASSEGQVPYQETQYF
>13|.|TRBJ1-2|TRBV2
CASSDRGRGGYTF
>15|once|TRBJ1-2|TRBV28
CASSFWPYLGLGYTF
>14|.|TRBJ2-3|TRBV7-2
CASVSGVGGNTQYF
>18|once|TRBJ1-2|TRBV27
CASSLGIPGTGTNYGYTF
>16|.|TRBJ2-7|TRBV11-2
CASSARGSGSTYEQYF
>16|few|TRBJ1-6|TRBV11-2
CASSLDGALVNSPLHF
>17|.|TRBJ2-7|TRBV18
CASSRGLAGGDGYEQYF
>15|.|TRBJ2-1|TRBV7-2
CASSPGGDAYNEQFF
>13|.|TRBJ1-1|TRBV5-1
CASSLMGVTEAFF
>13|once|TRBJ1-1|TRBV5-4
CASSTQRDTEAFF
>17|.|TRBJ2-3|TRBV2
CASSGMRRGGNTDTQYF
>15|.|TRBJ1-5|TRBV30
CAWNSGQGDDQPQHF
>14|.|TRBJ1-5|TRBV7-2
CASSLGLGTEPQHF
>13|.|TRBJ1-5|TRBV2
CASKETGDQPQHF
>14|.|TRBJ2-7|TRBV13
CASSLAGGAYEQYF
>16|.|TRBJ1-2|TRBV14
CASSQDPRFGGDGYTF
>12|.|TRBJ1-6|TRBV10-3
CAIGTDNSPLHF
>16|.|TRBJ1-2|TRBV18
CASSPPAGQGGEGYTF
>16|once|TRBJ2-5|TRBV4-1
CASSPEGTSRMETQYF
>14|.|TRBJ2-3|TRBV2
CASSGPSSTDTQYF
>12|.|TRBJ1-2|TRBV19
CASSQENYGYTF
>15|.|TRBJ2-5|TRBV6-1
CASSEESRVQETQYF
>15|.|TRBJ1-1|TRBV14
CASSQASDRATEAFF
>14|.|TRBJ2-7|TRBV11-2
CASSSPVLAYEQYF
>13|.|TRBJ2-5|TRBV6-6
CASSYQGAETQYF
>18|.|TRBJ2-5|TRBV11-2
CASSLLYGAGIEQETQYF
>13|.|TRBJ2-6|TRBV7-2
CASSIPGANVLTF
>15|.|TRBJ1-2|TRBV9
CASSVAPGANYGYTF
>16|.|TRBJ2-1|TRBV27
CASSSHGLATGFEQFF
>15|.|TRBJ2-1|TRBV9
CASSVGIGPRNEQFF
>11|.|TRBJ2-5|TRBV6-5
CASRTQETQYF